This T cell receptor (beta chain) was profiled in a study of blood T cell repertoires in COVID-19. Across the whole study: The United States, Italy and Spain were the sources of the acute and convalescent COVID-19 samples. In each case, the material was cDNA or gDNA derived from T cells, B-cell-depleted T cells, or PBMCs.

Original processing notes: Estimates of nucleated cell counts were drawn from the amplification of reference gene primers. Here immunoSEQ multiplex PCR was the method, and the copy in TCRdb shows in-frame clones only, minus some. The V and J calls and clone size were taken over from that table, and D and trimming were inferred from the DNA. The data show over 400,000 clones, about nine tenths seen once. V gave up 6 bases and J gave up 4 bases, with 7 bases separating them. The CDR3 sequence is 11 residues long. CDR1 and CDR2 (germline): ENHRY, SYGVKD. This TCR came from a woman under 40 with active or convalescent COVID-19. V and J are TRBV10-3 and TRBJ2-7; D may be TRBD2 (5 bases). The sequenced sample consisted of peripheral blood. The CDR3 coding sequence is TGTGCCATCAGGGACTTTTACGAGCAGTACTTC. It codes for CAIRDFYEQYF.